This entry lists 15 T cell receptor beta chains sequenced from one sample in a study of shared clonotypes between healthy human individuals. Data came from immunoSEQ multiplex PCR; TCRdb stores just in-frame clones and leaves some out. The top ten clones hold approximately 0.5% of a sample with approximately 1,000,000 clones, around 82% of them seen once. Sequences were obtained from memory CD4+ T cells from PBMCs. Subset specified: CD45RA-negative fraction. The receptors shown here come from a man between 18 and 35 years old in good health. Some clones in this sample may be carry-over from other donors' samples.

This rearrangement joins TRBV7-8 to TRBJ1-5; 7 bases align to TRBD1. The CDR3 is made up of 16 amino acids. Germline V gene data show CDR1 as SGHVS and CDR2 as FQNEAQ. Trimming took 2 bases from V and 7 from J; bases not matched to a gene: 11. As DNA, the CDR3 is TGTGCCAGCAGCTTATTACACAGGGGAGTCTGGCAGCCCCAGCATTTT. Its translation is CASSLLHRGVWQPQHF.

The V and J genes are TRBV7-8 and TRBJ2-5; D possibly uses TRBD1 or TRBD2 (5 bases each). The J call may be wrong; the DNA end is better matched by TRBJ2-7. This CDR3 has 15 amino acids. The germline CDR1 and CDR2 sequences are SGHVS and FQNEAQ. The CDR3 here is CASSDRDGAPFEQYF. As DNA, the CDR3 is TGTGCCAGCAGTGACCGGGACGGGGCCCCGTTCGAGCAGTACTTC.

This chain connects TRBV6-1 to TRBJ1-5; tentatively, D is TRBD1 (5 bases). Trimming shortened V by 6 bases and J by 0 bases, and 9 bases separated the two germline ends. CDR1 and CDR2 (germline): MNHNS, SASEGT. The CDR3 extends over 14 amino acids. DNA of the CDR3: TGTGCCAGCAGGGGACCGAGTAGCAATCAGCCCCAGCATTTT. Amino acid sequence: CASRGPSSNQPQHF.

The chain uses TRBV5-1 and TRBJ2-2; 14 bases match TRBD2. The V segment lost 5 bases and the J segment 0 bases; nucleotides outside the gene matches: 0. The CDR3 length is 16 residues. CDR1 and CDR2 from the germline V gene are SGHRS and YFSETQ. CDR3 DNA: TGCGCCAGCAGGGGACTAGCGGGAGCGAACACCGGGGAGCTGTTTTTT. This encodes CASRGLAGANTGELFF. The full variable domain, with the rest looked up from reference TRBV5-1 and TRBJ2-2, is KAGVTQTPRYLIKTRGQQVTLSCSPISGHRSVSWYQQTPGQGLQFLFEYFSETQRNKGNFPGRFSGRQFSNSRSEMNVSTLELGDSALYLCASRGLAGANTGELFFGEGSRLTVL.

This clone appeared a few times. This chain links TRBV9 with TRBJ2-5, with a weak D call TRBD2 (6 bases). Trimming removed 3 bases from V and 2 bases from J, with 14 bases in between. Germline loops: CDR1 SGDLS, CDR2 YYNGEE. The CDR3 contains 15 residues. The CDR3 DNA reads TGTGCCAGCAGCGCTGGAGGACTATTACAAGAGACCCAGTACTTC. It yields the protein CASSAGGLLQETQYF.

CDR3 nucleotide sequence: TGTGCCAGCAGTTCCCGGACTAGCGGGAGCCTCAGCTCCTACAATGAGCAGTTCTTC. Residues: CASSSRTSGSLSSYNEQFF. The chain couples TRBV27 to TRBJ2-1, with 13 bases aligning to TRBD2. Germline trimming cut 4 bases from V and 0 bases from J; bases unmatched to any gene: 9. CDR3 length: 19 amino acids. The germline V gene encodes CDR1 MNHEY and CDR2 SMNVEV (reference sequence).

With respect to this clone: One end of the junction fails to match germline, which may point to a read error. The gene calls are TRBV5-6 and TRBJ2-1; 10 bases are shared with TRBD2. Germline V CDR1 and CDR2: SGHDT, YYEEEE. The CDR3 contains 16 residues. The CDR3 region is CASTLGGTSAVDEQFF. The CDR3 DNA sequence: TGTGCCAGCACCTTGGGGGGGACTAGCGCCGTCGATGAGCAGTTCTTC.

The rearrangement links TRBV5-1 to TRBJ1-1, with D maybe TRBD1 (5 bases). Trimming took 3 bases from V and 4 from J, leaving 10 bases between them. This CDR3 is 13 amino acids long. Germline V gives CDR1 SGHRS, CDR2 YFSETQ. The CDR3 region has the DNA TGCGCCAGCAGCTATCCCGGGGGCACTGAAGCTTTCTTT. Protein sequence: CASSYPGGTEAFF.

J is TRBJ2-4 and V is TRBV5-1; D is undetermined. This CDR3 has 13 residues. Germline V CDR1 and CDR2: SGHRS, YFSETQ. The ends were cut back, 0 bases at V and 5 bases at J, with 6 bases in the middle. CDR3 protein: CASSLEPQNIQYF. CDR3 nucleotides: TGCGCCAGCAGCTTGGAACCACAAAACATTCAGTACTTC.

A word on this clone: This likely reflects a read error, since a far larger clone is one base away. The chain combines TRBV30 with TRBJ1-5, with TRBD1 as a possible D gene (5 bases). This CDR3 has 17 amino acids. Trimming shortened V by 0 bases and J by 0 bases, and 15 bases separated the two germline ends. Germline V gene sequence: CDR1 GTSNPN, CDR2 SVGIG (reference sequence). CDR3 protein: CAWSVGGGAYSNQPQHF. CDR3 nucleotides: TGTGCCTGGAGTGTGGGAGGCGGGGCTTATAGCAATCAGCCCCAGCATTTT.

In this sample, this clone turned up a few times. V and J are TRBV10-3 and TRBJ1-1, with D possibly matching TRBD1 (6 bases). CDR3 length equals 13 residues. Germline CDR1 and CDR2: ENHRY and SYGVKD. V dropped 6 bases and J dropped 1 base, with 9 bases sitting between them. CDR3 sequence (DNA): TGTGCCATCAGCTCCAGGGGGAACACTGAAGCTTTCTTT. Protein sequence: CAISSRGNTEAFF.

This sequence joins TRBV28 and TRBJ2-1; D not resolved. With 7 bases removed from V and 8 bases from J, the gap between germline ends came to 18 bases. Looked up from germline, CDR1 is MDHEN and CDR2 is SYDVKM. CDR3 length: 14 residues. CDR3 coding DNA: TGTGCCAGCATCAACCCGTCCCTGCGCCATGAGCAGTTCTTC. Translated, it gives CASINPSLRHEQFF.

In nucleotides, the CDR3 is TGTGCCAGCTCACCACAGGGAAACGCGGGCACTGAAGCTTTCTTT. This sequence encodes CASSPQGNAGTEAFF. The chain uses TRBV18 and TRBJ1-1; D ambiguous. Trimming pared 1 base from V and 4 bases from J, leaving 13 bases between. Germline V gene lookup returns CDR1 KGHSH and CDR2 LQKENI. There are 15 residues in the CDR3.

The V gene is TRBV5-4, the J gene TRBJ2-1; D gene ambiguous. CDR1 is SGHNT and CDR2 is YYREEE in the germline V gene (reference sequence). V lost 2 bases and J 6 bases, leaving 9 bases between the germline ends. This CDR3 is built from 13 residues. CDR3 sequence: CASSFYPGNEQFF. In DNA form, the CDR3 reads TGTGCCAGCAGCTTCTACCCGGGCAATGAGCAGTTCTTC. The full variable domain, in which reference TRBV5-4 and TRBJ2-1 provide the parts outside the CDR3, is ETGVTQSPTHLIKTRGQQVTLRCSSQSGHNTVSWYQQALGQGPQFIFQYYREEENGRGNFPPRFSGLQFPNYSSELNVNALELDDSALYLCASSFYPGNEQFFGPGTRLTVL.

The chain recombines TRBV19 with TRBJ2-1; D is ambiguous. Trimming cost V 3 bases and J 8 bases, with 14 bases left between them. Germline assignment: CDR1 LNHDA and CDR2 SQIVND (reference sequence). The CDR3 totals 14 residues. Here the CDR3 DNA reads TGTGCCAGTAGTATGGGCGGAAACCCCTATGAGCAGTTCTTC. This translates into CASSMGGNPYEQFF.